This passage covers 31 T cell receptor beta chains from one sample sequenced in a study of cytomegalovirus exposure and HLA in healthy donors. Data came from immunoSEQ multiplex PCR; TCRdb stores just in-frame clones and leaves some out. The data hold just over 80,000 clones, with around 96% observed a single time. Input material: PBMCs. The receptors were sampled from a woman under 30 in good health and CMV-seronegative.

The rearrangement uses TRBV5-4 and TRBJ1-1; possibly TRBD1 for D (5 bases). CDR3 length: 14 amino acids. V lost 2 bases, J lost 0 bases, and 8 bases lay in between. Germline assignment: CDR1 SGHNT and CDR2 YYREEE (reference sequence). The CDR3 sequence: CASSFQGLNTEAFF. CDR3 sequence (DNA): TGTGCCAGCAGCTTCCAGGGCTTGAACACTGAAGCTTTCTTT.

The V call is TRBV18, the J call TRBJ2-7; D unresolved. CDR1 KGHSH and CDR2 LQKENI come from the germline V gene. V lost 5 bases to trimming and J lost 3 bases, with 14 bases between them. The CDR3 spans 14 residues. In DNA, the CDR3 is TGTGCCAGCTCATTTACCAACTTTGACTACGAGCAGTACTTC. Translating gives CASSFTNFDYEQYF.

The V gene is TRBV5-1, the J gene TRBJ2-5; TRBD2 is a possible D gene (5 bases). Deletions cut 7 bases from V and 5 bases from J, with 15 bases between. The CDR3 length is 13 residues. Germline CDR1 is SGHRS and CDR2 is YFSETQ. For the CDR3, the DNA is TGCGCCAGCGGGAGAGAGAATATGGAGACCCAGTACTTC. Translated: CASGRENMETQYF.

The rearrangement links TRBV20-1 to TRBJ1-5, with D perhaps TRBD1 (5 bases). This CDR3 contains 11 residues. CDR1 DFQATT and CDR2 SNEGSKA come from the germline V gene (reference sequence). V lost 3 bases to trimming and J lost 7 bases, with 7 bases between them. CDR3 amino acids: CSARGHQPQHF. DNA for the CDR3: TGCAGTGCTAGGGGGCACCAGCCCCAGCATTTT.

V is TRBV2 and J is TRBJ1-5; D remains unclear. Germline V CDR1 and CDR2: SNHLY, FYNNEI. The CDR3 has 13 residues. Trimming pared 6 bases from V and 9 bases from J, leaving 15 bases between. CDR3 region: CASSLQARSPQHF. As DNA, the CDR3 is TGTGCCAGCAGCCTCCAGGCGCGTTCGCCCCAGCATTTT.

The chain links TRBV5-5 to TRBJ2-7, with a weak D call TRBD1 (5 bases). V was trimmed by 0 bases and J by 4 bases, leaving 11 bases between them. The germline gives CDR1 SGHKS, CDR2 YYEKEE (reference sequence). The CDR3 has 14 residues. DNA for the CDR3: TGTGCCAGCAGCTTGGGGGCAGGGTGGTACGAGCAGTACTTC. Its protein is CASSLGAGWYEQYF.

The V and J genes are TRBV6-5 and TRBJ2-3, with 8 bases lining up with TRBD2. This CDR3 spans 15 amino acids. CDR1 is MNHEY and CDR2 is SVGAGI in the germline V gene. With 6 bases clipped from V and 2 bases from J, the junction kept 7 bases outside the gene matches. This chain's CDR3 is CASSLGGANTDTQYF. CDR3 nucleotides: TGTGCCAGCAGCCTCGGGGGGGCGAACACAGATACGCAGTATTTT.

The chain couples TRBV5-1 to TRBJ2-3, with D unclear. The CDR3 totals 13 residues. V lost 5 bases to trimming and J lost 2 bases, with 9 bases between them. Germline-derived CDR1 and CDR2 are SGHRS and YFSETQ. CDR3 DNA: TGCGCCAGCAGTGGCGGATACACAGATACGCAGTATTTT. This translates into CASSGGYTDTQYF.

V is TRBV10-3 and J is TRBJ2-7; TRBD1 is a possible D gene (5 bases). V dropped 10 bases and J dropped 2 bases, with 18 bases sitting between them. CDR3 size: 14 residues. Germline V lookup: CDR1 ENHRY, CDR2 SYGVKD. The CDR3, as DNA: TGTGCCACAAAGGGAATCAGGGTGGCCTACGAGCAGTACTTC. Translating gives CATKGIRVAYEQYF.

J is TRBJ2-1 and V is TRBV9; 15 nucleotides line up with TRBD2. This CDR3 has 16 residues. Germline lookup yields CDR1 SGDLS and CDR2 YYNGEE. The V and J ends lost 4 bases and 7 bases, in that order; junction bases with no gene match: 6. CDR3 region: CASSSGLAGGFNEQFF. DNA for the CDR3: TGTGCCAGCAGCTCCGGACTAGCGGGAGGGTTTAATGAGCAGTTCTTC.

The chain has TRBV6-5 and TRBJ2-2; D may be TRBD1 (5 bases). This CDR3 is built from 14 residues. Per the germline V gene, CDR1 is MNHEY and CDR2 is SVGAGI. V lost 6 bases and J lost 1, with 9 bases in between. CDR3 in amino acids: CASSKQENTGELFF. The DNA of the CDR3 is TGTGCCAGCAGCAAACAGGAGAACACCGGGGAGCTGTTTTTT.

The CDR3 here is CASSVAQGRHTEAFF. For the CDR3, the DNA is TGTGCCAGCAGCGTAGCTCAAGGGAGGCACACTGAAGCTTTCTTT. The chain couples TRBV9 to TRBJ1-1; D gene ambiguous. V lost 0 bases and J 3 bases, leaving 12 bases between the germline ends. The V gene's germline CDR1 is SGDLS and CDR2 YYNGEE. CDR3 length: 15 residues.

The chain has TRBV10-1 and TRBJ1-5, with 8 positions matching TRBD1. The germline CDR1 and CDR2 sequences are WNHNN and SYGVQD (reference sequence). The CDR3 is made up of 13 amino acids. After removal of 5 bases from V and 4 bases from J, the junction contained 1 base not matched to a gene. DNA of the CDR3: TGCGCCAGCAGTAGGACAGGGAATCAGCCCCAGCATTTT. This encodes CASSRTGNQPQHF.

V and J are TRBV10-1 and TRBJ2-1; D is unresolved. The V gene's germline CDR1 is WNHNN and CDR2 SYGVQD (reference sequence). The CDR3 has 11 amino acids. V was clipped by 9 bases and J by 8 bases, with 11 bases between them. The CDR3 is CASSLRDEQFF. DNA for the CDR3: TGCGCCAGTTCGCTTCGGGATGAGCAGTTCTTC.

The chain is built from TRBV7-9 and TRBJ2-3; D is perhaps TRBD2 (5 bases). Germline CDR1 SEHNR, CDR2 FQNEAQ (reference sequence). The CDR3 runs 15 residues. V lost 2 bases and J 7 bases, leaving 16 bases between the germline ends. The CDR3 DNA reads TGTGCCAGCAGCTTACGAGGAGGCGAGGGAAATACGCAGTATTTT. This sequence encodes CASSLRGGEGNTQYF.

The rearrangement links TRBV12-5 to TRBJ2-1, with D possibly matching TRBD1 (6 bases). CDR3 length equals 12 residues. Per germline, CDR1 LGHNT and CDR2 FRNRAP. V was trimmed by 5 bases and J by 6 bases, leaving 8 bases between them. The CDR3 nucleotides are TGTGCTAGTGGTAGACAGGCCAATGAGCAGTTCTTC. Translation: CASGRQANEQFF.

The chain joins TRBV25-1 to TRBJ1-5, with 9 positions matching TRBD1. Trimming cost V 8 bases and J 6 bases; bases outside gene matches: 8. The CDR3 has 14 residues. Per germline, CDR1 MGHDK and CDR2 SYGVNS. CDR3 nucleotides: TGTGCCAGCGGAGAGACAGGGGGGATTCAGCCCCAGCATTTT. Protein sequence: CASGETGGIQPQHF.

CDR3 loop: CASSSQGQSHEQYF. In DNA form, the CDR3 reads TGTGCCAGCAGCTCCCAGGGACAGAGCCACGAGCAGTACTTC. The J gene is TRBJ2-7, the V gene TRBV7-2; 7 bases are shared with TRBD1. V was pared by 4 bases and J by 5 bases, with 8 bases of the junction left unmatched. Germline V gene lookup returns CDR1 SGHTA and CDR2 FQGNSA. CDR3 length equals 14 residues.

The chain couples TRBV5-1 to TRBJ2-7; D perhaps matches TRBD2 (6 bases). CDR3 length equals 15 residues. Germline V gene lookup returns CDR1 SGHRS and CDR2 YFSETQ. V was clipped by 4 bases and J by 2 bases, with 16 bases between them. The CDR3 nucleotides are TGCGCCAGCAGCCCCTCAGGTAGCGGACCCTACGAGCAGTACTTC. Residues: CASSPSGSGPYEQYF.

The chain has TRBV5-6 and TRBJ1-4, with D possibly being TRBD1 (6 bases). V was shortened by 4 bases and J by 7 bases, with 17 bases between the two germline ends. Germline V gene lookup returns CDR1 SGHDT and CDR2 YYEEEE. The CDR3 sequence is 15 residues long. The CDR3 DNA follows: TGTGCCAGCAGCCTTGGGACAACCCCGGGTGAAAAACTGTTTTTT. Protein: CASSLGTTPGEKLFF.

The chain has TRBV19 and TRBJ2-7, with a possible D match to TRBD1 (5 bases). CDR1 and CDR2 (germline): LNHDA, SQIVND (reference sequence). Trimming took off 4 bases at V and 2 bases at J, with 15 bases between the two ends. The CDR3 spans 15 residues. The CDR3 coding sequence is TGTGCCAGTAGTAGTCAGGGTTTTGAAGCCTACGAGCAGTACTTC. It yields the protein CASSSQGFEAYEQYF.

The gene calls are TRBV7-2 and TRBJ2-1, with a weak D call TRBD2 (6 bases). There are 16 residues in the CDR3. The V gene's germline CDR1 is SGHTA and CDR2 FQGNSA. The V and J ends lost 0 bases and 2 bases respectively, with 11 bases between them. The CDR3 DNA is TGTGCCAGCAGCTTAGCTGGAGGGCTTACCTACAATGAGCAGTTCTTC. Translated, it gives CASSLAGGLTYNEQFF.

The V gene is TRBV5-4, the J gene TRBJ1-1, with unresolved D. CDR1 SGHNT and CDR2 YYREEE come from the germline V gene (reference sequence). Trimming shortened V by 1 base and J by 5 bases, and 15 bases separated the two germline ends. This CDR3 has 15 amino acids. The CDR3 DNA reads TGTGCCAGCAGCTTGATTACGGGAAGTGGAACTGAAGCTTTCTTT. As protein: CASSLITGSGTEAFF.

This sequence joins TRBV27 and TRBJ1-5, with D unclear. This CDR3 has 13 amino acids. V was shortened by 8 bases and J by 4 bases, with 12 bases between the two germline ends. Germline CDR1 MNHEY, CDR2 SMNVEV (reference sequence). The CDR3 protein is CASRETNNQPQHF. CDR3 in DNA: TGTGCCAGCCGAGAAACCAATAATCAGCCCCAGCATTTT.

The chain combines TRBV7-6 with TRBJ2-3, with TRBD2 matching over 9 bases. V lost 7 bases, J lost 6 bases, and 11 bases stayed unmatched. Germline V gene sequence: CDR1 SGHVS, CDR2 FNYEAQ. The CDR3 is 15 residues long. CDR3 nucleotide sequence: TGTGCCAGCACGACGGCGGGAGGGCCTCGGGATACGCAGTATTTT. Protein: CASTTAGGPRDTQYF.

This chain connects TRBV7-9 to TRBJ2-3; 7 bases map to TRBD2. Germline loops: CDR1 SEHNR, CDR2 FQNEAQ (reference sequence). The CDR3 is 13 residues long. V was clipped by 7 bases and J by 5 bases; unmatched bases: 6. CDR3 sequence: CASTPTSVDTQYF. The CDR3 DNA reads TGTGCCAGCACCCCCACTAGCGTAGATACGCAGTATTTT. Full variable domain (rest looked up from reference TRBV7-9 and TRBJ2-3): DTGVSQNPRHKITKRGQNVTFRCDPISEHNRLYWYRQTLGQGPEFLTYFQNEAQLEKSRLLSDRFSAERPKGSFSTLEIQRTEQGDSAMYLCASTPTSVDTQYFGPGTRLTVL.

This chain joins TRBV27 and TRBJ1-1, with D unresolved. Between the trimmed V and J ends, which lost 7 bases and 2 bases, there was a span of 14 bases. Germline values: CDR1 MNHEY, CDR2 SMNVEV (reference sequence). CDR3 length: 14 residues. CDR3 region: CASKNTTENTEAFF. The CDR3 region has the DNA TGTGCCAGCAAGAATACCACAGAAAACACTGAAGCTTTCTTT.

The gene calls are TRBV5-4 and TRBJ2-7; 9 bases fit TRBD1. The CDR3 sequence is 17 residues long. CDR1 and CDR2 (germline): SGHNT, YYREEE (reference sequence). The V and J ends lost 4 bases and 3 bases, in that order; junction bases with no gene match: 14. The CDR3 spells CASSLGGGQGLSYEQYF. The CDR3 DNA is TGTGCCAGCAGCCTGGGGGGGGGACAGGGTCTCAGCTACGAGCAGTACTTC.

The V call is TRBV28, the J call TRBJ1-2, with D unresolved. The CDR3 extends over 13 amino acids. Trimming removed 6 bases from V and 6 bases from J, with 14 bases in between. CDR1 is MDHEN and CDR2 is SYDVKM in the germline V gene. CDR3 DNA: TGTGCCAGCAGATCAACACGAACCCATGGCTACACCTTC. Translating it yields CASRSTRTHGYTF.

The V and J genes are TRBV14 and TRBJ2-7; no clear D. CDR1 is SGHDN and CDR2 is FVKESK in the germline V gene. The CDR3 is made up of 12 amino acids. The ends were cut back, 1 base at V and 7 bases at J, with 8 bases in the middle. CDR3 sequence reads: CASSQGALEQYF. As DNA, the CDR3 is TGTGCCAGCAGCCAAGGGGCGCTAGAGCAGTACTTC.

V is TRBV5-6 and J is TRBJ1-1; D remains ambiguous. CDR3 length: 12 amino acids. V was clipped by 0 bases and J by 3 bases, with 3 bases between them. Germline lookup yields CDR1 SGHDT and CDR2 YYEEEE. CDR3 amino acids: CASSLAYTEAFF. CDR3 nucleotide sequence: TGTGCCAGCAGCTTGGCCTACACTGAAGCTTTCTTT.